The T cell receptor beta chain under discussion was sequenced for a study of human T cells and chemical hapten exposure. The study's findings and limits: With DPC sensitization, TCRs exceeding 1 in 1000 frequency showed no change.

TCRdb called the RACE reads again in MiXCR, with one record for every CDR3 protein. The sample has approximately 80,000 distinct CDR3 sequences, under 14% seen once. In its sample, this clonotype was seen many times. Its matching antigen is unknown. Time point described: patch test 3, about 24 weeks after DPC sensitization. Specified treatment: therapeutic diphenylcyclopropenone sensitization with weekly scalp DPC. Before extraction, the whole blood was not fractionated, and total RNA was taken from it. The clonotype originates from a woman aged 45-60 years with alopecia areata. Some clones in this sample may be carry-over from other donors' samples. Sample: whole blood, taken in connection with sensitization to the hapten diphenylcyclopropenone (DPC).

The CDR3 coding sequence is TGTGCCAGCAAAGGACTAGCGGGAGCTCGCACAGATACGCAGTATTTT. It translates to CASKGLAGARTDTQYF. The chain joins TRBV6-2 or TRBV6-3 to TRBJ2-3, with 13 bases lining up with TRBD2. The V gene end was trimmed by 7 bases and the J gene end by 1 base; junction bases not matched to a gene: 5. The germline V gene has CDR1 MNHEY and CDR2 SVGEGT. There are 16 residues in the CDR3.